The clone carrying this T cell receptor beta chain was counted many times. Indicated time point: newly diagnosed GD, antithyroid drugs for less than 3 months. Isolated PBMC RNA provided the starting material for the TCR library. Blood from the periphery, about 9.2 milliliters in all, was drawn into EDTA tubes. The data belong to a study of regulatory T cells in long-lasting Graves disease. iRepertoire HTBI primers and Arm-PCR of CDR3 regions built TCR beta libraries. TCRdb analysed the multiplex PCR reads with MiXCR anew, one entry per CDR3 protein. There are 500,000 or so distinct CDR3 sequences in the sample; 13% to 15% occur only once, and approximately 19% lies in the top ten. Germline V gene sequence: CDR1 MDHEN, CDR2 SYDVKM. The CDR3 sequence is 15 residues long. J lost 9 bases, V lost 6 bases, and 9 bases had no gene match. The same sample was also studied in work on T cells in Graves' hyperthyroidism and ophthalmopathy. That study reports: HTBI primers drove first-round RT-PCR of the TCR CDR3. It was a median approximately 7.1 months before onset that the model predicted ophthalmopathy.

The chain couples TRBV28 to TRBJ2-1; 12 bases align to TRBD2. The source is a woman aged 45-59 years with Graves disease. The input for sequencing was peripheral blood mononuclear cells (PBMCs), taken at new diagnosis, from a patient treated with antithyroid drugs. CDR3 sequence (DNA): TGTGCCAGCAGACCCTCTAGCGGGAGGGCTTCTGAGCAGTTCTTC. Residues: CASRPSSGRASEQFF.